These 20 T cell receptor beta chains came from one sample sequenced in a study of T cell responses to AZD1222 COVID-19 vaccine. Assay used: immunoSEQ multiplex PCR; TCRdb lists only in-frame clones, some missing. The sample has approximately 150,000 clones; 89% are singletons. The sample here was peripheral blood, taken 28 days after the second AZD1222 dose. All receptors derive from an adult who received the AZD1222 COVID-19 vaccine.

The rearrangement uses TRBV28 and TRBJ2-2, with TRBD1 as a possible D gene (5 bases). Germline lookup yields CDR1 MDHEN and CDR2 SYDVKM. Between the trimmed V and J ends, which lost 2 bases and 3 bases, there was a span of 19 bases. The CDR3 covers 18 residues. Here the CDR3 reads CASSLVPLSRVHTGELFF. The CDR3 DNA sequence: TGTGCCAGCAGTTTAGTGCCTTTGAGCAGGGTCCACACCGGGGAGCTGTTTTTT.

The J gene is TRBJ2-7, the V gene TRBV18; 11 nucleotides line up with TRBD2. In germline, CDR1 is KGHSH, CDR2 LQKENI. With 6 bases clipped from V and 7 bases from J, the junction kept 8 bases outside the gene matches. The CDR3 has 14 amino acids. The CDR3 DNA reads TGTGCCAGCTCTCACCCGGGACTAGCGGATGAGCAGTACTTC. Translated, it gives CASSHPGLADEQYF.

The V and J genes are TRBV30 and TRBJ2-7; D is uncertain. Trimming stripped 2 bases from V and 5 bases from J, with 10 bases between. CDR1 is GTSNPN, CDR2 SVGIG, per germline (reference sequence). The CDR3 spans 12 residues. CDR3 bases: TGTGCCTGGAGTCTGGGGTTACACGAGCAGTACTTC. Protein: CAWSLGLHEQYF.

The chain carries TRBV7-3 and TRBJ1-1; tentative D call: TRBD1 (5 bases). Germline V gives CDR1 SGHTA, CDR2 FQGTGA. CDR3 length: 14 residues. Trimming took 5 bases from V and 0 from J, leaving 10 bases between them. Here the CDR3 DNA reads TGTGCCAGCAGCCCCGGGACGGTGAACACTGAAGCTTTCTTT. It codes for CASSPGTVNTEAFF.

V and J are TRBV19 and TRBJ1-1; 8 bases match TRBD1. This CDR3 has 15 amino acids. J gave up 5 bases and V 6 bases, and 11 bases lay outside the gene matches. The germline V gene encodes CDR1 LNHDA and CDR2 SQIVND (reference sequence). The CDR3 nucleotides are TGTGCCAGTAGCCCCGAAGACAGGGGTTGGACTGAAGCTTTCTTT. Amino acids: CASSPEDRGWTEAFF.

The gene calls are TRBV4-3 and TRBJ1-4; the D is unclear. The length of the CDR3 is 15 residues. CDR1 and CDR2 (germline): LGHNA, YSLEER. V was cut by 0 bases and J by 5 bases, with 10 bases left in between. CDR3 loop: CASSQDRWLNEKLFF. The CDR3, as DNA: TGCGCCAGCAGCCAAGATAGGTGGCTAAATGAAAAACTGTTTTTT.

This chain joins TRBV3-1 (or the pseudogene TRBV3-2) and TRBJ2-3, with 8 bases lining up with TRBD2. CDR1 LGHDT and CDR2 YNNKEL come from the germline V gene (reference sequence). The CDR3 spans 14 residues. The V segment lost 4 bases and the J segment 7 bases; nucleotides outside the gene matches: 7. DNA for the CDR3: TGTGCCAGCAGCCCTCCGCGACTAGCGAATACGCAGTATTTT. The encoded protein is CASSPPRLANTQYF.

The gene calls are TRBV19 and TRBJ2-1; 7 bases align to TRBD2. Trimming at V came to 3 bases and at J to 15 bases, leaving 11 bases not matched to a gene. CDR3 length: 13 amino acids. Germline V gene sequence: CDR1 LNHDA, CDR2 SQIVND (reference sequence). The CDR3 nucleotides read TGTGCCAGTAGTATTGGCCTAGCGGACCCCTTGTTCTTC. It specifies CASSIGLADPLFF.

This clone showed up just once. In nucleotides, the CDR3 is TGCAGTGCTAGTGTTGGCACGGGGCCCTATGGCTACACCTTC. This gives the protein CSASVGTGPYGYTF. V usage is TRBV20-1 and J usage is TRBJ1-2, with a weak D call TRBD1 (5 bases). In germline, CDR1 is DFQATT, CDR2 SNEGSKA (reference sequence). The CDR3 is made up of 14 amino acids. V was pared by 3 bases and J by 4 bases, with 15 bases between.

The chain has TRBV27 and TRBJ1-2; D is possibly TRBD1 (6 bases). The CDR3 spans 14 residues. Trimming stripped 4 bases from V and 8 bases from J, with 17 bases between. Germline V gene sequence: CDR1 MNHEY, CDR2 SMNVEV (reference sequence). CDR3 sequence (DNA): TGTGCCAGCAGTTCACAGGGAATCACGGGAGGCTACACCTTC. Protein: CASSSQGITGGYTF.

The chain links TRBV4-1 to TRBJ1-4; D ambiguous. The CDR3 extends over 16 amino acids. Trimming removed 0 bases from V and 5 bases from J, with 13 bases in between. Germline V gives CDR1 MGHRA, CDR2 YSYEKL. CDR3: CASSQDRLALNEKLFF. In nucleotides, the CDR3 is TGCGCCAGCAGCCAAGATAGGTTGGCCCTGAATGAAAAACTGTTTTTT.

The rearrangement joins TRBV6-5 to TRBJ1-6; 7 nucleotides align to TRBD1. The ends lost 10 bases at V and 5 bases at J; junction bases unmatched: 5. The CDR3 has 13 amino acids. From germline, CDR1 is MNHEY and CDR2 SVGAGI. The CDR3 spells CATWDSHNSPLHF. The CDR3, as DNA: TGTGCCACCTGGGACAGCCATAATTCACCCCTCCACTTT.

The chain recombines TRBV6-5 with TRBJ1-1; tentative D call: TRBD1 (6 bases). Germline V gene sequence: CDR1 MNHEY, CDR2 SVGAGI. CDR3 size: 14 residues. The ends were cut back, 2 bases at V and 1 base at J, with 8 bases in the middle. CDR3: CASSYTDRNTEAFF. CDR3 in DNA: TGTGCCAGCAGTTACACGGACAGGAACACTGAAGCTTTCTTT.

CDR3 DNA: TGTGCCAGCAGTCCACACGGGGCGGCTGAAGCTTTCTTT. Translation: CASSPHGAAEAFF. The V and J genes are TRBV7-2 and TRBJ1-1; possibly TRBD1 for D (5 bases). CDR1 is SGHTA, CDR2 FQGNSA, per germline. The CDR3 contains 13 residues. V lost 6 bases and J lost 6, with 14 bases in between. Based on the CDR3 plus reference TRBV7-2 and TRBJ1-1, the full variable domain is GAGVSQSPSNKVTEKGKDVELRCDPISGHTALYWYRQSLGQGLEFLIYFQGNSAPDKSGLPSDRFSAERTGGSVSTLTIQRTQQEDSAVYLCASSPHGAAEAFFGQGTRLTVV.

The chain recombines TRBV6-2 or TRBV6-3 with TRBJ2-1, with 10 positions matching TRBD2. The CDR3 consists of 15 residues. Trimming removed 6 bases from V and 7 bases from J; junction bases left unmatched: 9. Germline V gene sequence: CDR1 MNHEY, CDR2 SVGEGT. The CDR3 DNA sequence: TGTGCCAGCAGCTTCGGAGCGGGGGGGGGAAATGAGCAGTTCTTC. Translating gives CASSFGAGGGNEQFF.

The genes are TRBV30 and TRBJ1-4; D unclear. V gave up 3 bases and J gave up 4 bases, with 6 bases separating them. Per the germline V gene, CDR1 is GTSNPN and CDR2 is SVGIG (reference sequence). CDR3 length equals 12 residues. The CDR3 loop is CAWRRYNEKLFF. The CDR3 coding sequence is TGTGCCTGGAGGCGCTATAATGAAAAACTGTTTTTT.

This chain links TRBV5-1 with TRBJ1-2, with D perhaps TRBD1 (5 bases). The CDR3 sequence is 14 residues long. V was cut by 2 bases and J by 7 bases, with 15 bases left in between. Germline CDR1 is SGHRS and CDR2 is YFSETQ. The CDR3 loop reads CASSLEGGQGGYTF. CDR3 nucleotides: TGCGCCAGCAGCTTAGAAGGAGGGCAGGGTGGCTACACCTTC.

The chain carries TRBV7-8 and TRBJ2-7, with D possibly TRBD2 on 5 matching bases. The length of the CDR3 is 13 residues. Germline V lookup: CDR1 SGHVS, CDR2 FQNEAQ. Trimming took 5 bases from V and 1 from J, leaving 9 bases between them. The CDR3 here is CASSRTESYEQYF. The CDR3 nucleotides read TGTGCCAGCAGCCGGACTGAATCCTACGAGCAGTACTTC.

The chain uses TRBV6-1 and TRBJ2-1; no clear D gene. The V and J ends lost 3 bases and 2 bases respectively, with 14 bases between them. The CDR3 runs to 16 residues. CDR1 MNHNS and CDR2 SASEGT come from the germline V gene. The CDR3 loop is CASSDPPHLTYNEQFF. CDR3 nucleotide sequence: TGTGCCAGCAGTGACCCGCCCCACCTCACCTACAATGAGCAGTTCTTC.

Only one count was recorded for this clone. CDR3 nucleotide sequence: TGTGCCAGCAGCCATAGCGGGAGGAGGGATGAGCAGTTCTTC. Translation gives CASSHSGRRDEQFF. V and J are TRBV3-1 (or the pseudogene TRBV3-2) and TRBJ2-1; 10 nucleotides align to TRBD2. CDR1 and CDR2 from the germline V gene are LGHDT and YNNKEL (reference sequence). V lost 3 bases to trimming and J lost 8 bases; unmatched junction nucleotides: 4. The CDR3 sequence is 14 residues long.